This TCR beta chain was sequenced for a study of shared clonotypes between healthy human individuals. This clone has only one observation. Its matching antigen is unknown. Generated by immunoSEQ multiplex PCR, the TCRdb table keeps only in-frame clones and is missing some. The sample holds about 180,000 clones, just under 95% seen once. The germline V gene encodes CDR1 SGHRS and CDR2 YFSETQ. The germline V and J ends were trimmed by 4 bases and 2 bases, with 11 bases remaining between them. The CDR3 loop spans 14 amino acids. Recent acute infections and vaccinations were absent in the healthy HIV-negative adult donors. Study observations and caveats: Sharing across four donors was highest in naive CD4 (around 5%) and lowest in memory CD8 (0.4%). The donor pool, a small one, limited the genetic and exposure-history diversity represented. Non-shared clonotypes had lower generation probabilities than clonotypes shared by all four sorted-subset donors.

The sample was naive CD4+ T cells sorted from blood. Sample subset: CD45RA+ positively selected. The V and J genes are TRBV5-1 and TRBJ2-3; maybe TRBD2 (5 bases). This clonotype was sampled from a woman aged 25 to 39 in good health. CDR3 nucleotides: TGCGCCAGCAGCCCATCTCGGGACACAGATACGCAGTATTTT. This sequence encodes CASSPSRDTDTQYF.